One and the same sample provided the 4 T cell receptor beta chains below, sequenced in a study of OX40 agonist ivuxolimab in advanced cancers. Libraries were prepared by immunoSEQ multiplex PCR; TCRdb keeps only in-frame clonotypes and omits some of them. Of under 20,000 clones listed, approximately 78% are singletons. Sequences were derived from CD4+ or CD8+ T cells sorted from blood, sampled in a trial of the OX40 agonist ivuxolimab. All receptors derive from an adult with an advanced solid tumor such as melanoma, head and neck, liver or kidney cancer.

The sample holds one count of this clone. This sequence joins TRBV20-1 and TRBJ2-7, with D uncertain. Deletions cut 3 bases from V and 3 bases from J, with 6 bases between. The CDR3 has 11 amino acids. The V gene's germline CDR1 is DFQATT and CDR2 SNEGSKA (reference sequence). The CDR3: CSARGYYEQYF. The CDR3 DNA follows: TGCAGTGCTAGGGGCTACTACGAGCAGTACTTC.

The rearrangement links TRBV7-2 to TRBJ1-3, with 8 bases aligning to TRBD1. Unmatched junction bases numbered 3, after V lost 6 bases and J lost 2 bases. The CDR3 sequence is 14 residues long. Germline assignment: CDR1 SGHTA and CDR2 FQGNSA. CDR3 in amino acids: CASRETGAGNTIYF. The CDR3 DNA reads TGTGCCAGCAGAGAGACAGGGGCTGGAAACACCATATATTTT.

This clone was recorded only once. The CDR3 loop is CASSYPGQAGGYTF. The DNA for the CDR3 is TGTGCCAGCAGTTACCCGGGACAGGCTGGTGGCTACACCTTC. The chain is built from TRBV6-5 and TRBJ1-2; 8 bases are shared with TRBD1. CDR3 length equals 14 residues. Germline CDR1 is MNHEY and CDR2 is SVGAGI. The ends lost 2 bases at V and 7 bases at J; junction bases unmatched: 6.

The chain uses TRBV19 and TRBJ2-1; TRBD2 is a possible D gene (6 bases). This CDR3 region has 13 residues. Germline CDR1 LNHDA, CDR2 SQIVND (reference sequence). V lost 0 bases to trimming and J lost 13 bases, with 13 bases between them. This chain's CDR3 is CASSIDPRDSQFF. In DNA form, the CDR3 reads TGTGCCAGTAGTATAGATCCCCGGGACTCCCAGTTCTTC. Full variable domain (rest looked up from reference TRBV19 and TRBJ2-1): DGGITQSPKYLFRKEGQNVTLSCEQNLNHDAMYWYRQDPGQGLRLIYYSQIVNDFQKGDIAEGYSVSREKKESFPLTVTSAQKNPTAFYLCASSIDPRDSQFFGPGTRLTVL.